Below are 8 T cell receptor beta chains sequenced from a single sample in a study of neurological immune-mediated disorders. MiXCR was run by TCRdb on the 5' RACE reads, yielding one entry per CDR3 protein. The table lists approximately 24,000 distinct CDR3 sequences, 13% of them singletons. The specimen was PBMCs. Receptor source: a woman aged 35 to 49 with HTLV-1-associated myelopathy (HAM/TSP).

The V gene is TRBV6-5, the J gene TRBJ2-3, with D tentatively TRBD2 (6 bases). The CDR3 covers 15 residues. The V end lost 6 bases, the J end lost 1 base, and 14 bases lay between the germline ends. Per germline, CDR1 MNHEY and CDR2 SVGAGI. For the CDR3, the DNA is TGTGCCAGCAGATCCAGGGCTAGCGGCACAGATACGCAGTATTTT. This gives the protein CASRSRASGTDTQYF.

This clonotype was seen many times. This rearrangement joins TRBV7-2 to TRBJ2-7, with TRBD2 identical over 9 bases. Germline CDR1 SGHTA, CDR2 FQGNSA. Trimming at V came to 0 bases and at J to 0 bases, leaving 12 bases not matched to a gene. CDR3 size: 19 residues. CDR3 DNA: TGTGCCAGCAGCTTAGCGGGTCAGGGTAGCGGGGGAAGCTCCTACGAGCAGTACTTC. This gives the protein CASSLAGQGSGGSSYEQYF.

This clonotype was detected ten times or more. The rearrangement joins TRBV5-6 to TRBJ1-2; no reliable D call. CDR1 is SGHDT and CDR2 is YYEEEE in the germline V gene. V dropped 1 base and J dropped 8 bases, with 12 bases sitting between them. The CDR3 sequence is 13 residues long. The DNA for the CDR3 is TGTGCCAGCAGCTTGTTGAGGGATCGAGGCTACACCTTC. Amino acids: CASSLLRDRGYTF.

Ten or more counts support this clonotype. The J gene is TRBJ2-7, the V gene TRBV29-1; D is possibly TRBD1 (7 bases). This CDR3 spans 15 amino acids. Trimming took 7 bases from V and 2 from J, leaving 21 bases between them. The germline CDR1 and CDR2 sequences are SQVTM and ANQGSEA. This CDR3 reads CSAIPGGGSPYEQYF. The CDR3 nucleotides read TGCAGCGCCATACCCGGAGGGGGCAGCCCCTACGAGCAGTACTTC.

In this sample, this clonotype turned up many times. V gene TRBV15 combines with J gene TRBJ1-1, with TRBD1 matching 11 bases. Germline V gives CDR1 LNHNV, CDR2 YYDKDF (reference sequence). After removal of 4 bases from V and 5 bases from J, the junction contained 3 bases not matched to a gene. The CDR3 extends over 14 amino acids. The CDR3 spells CATSTGTGGTEAFF. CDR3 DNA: TGTGCCACCAGCACCGGGACAGGGGGAACTGAAGCTTTCTTT.

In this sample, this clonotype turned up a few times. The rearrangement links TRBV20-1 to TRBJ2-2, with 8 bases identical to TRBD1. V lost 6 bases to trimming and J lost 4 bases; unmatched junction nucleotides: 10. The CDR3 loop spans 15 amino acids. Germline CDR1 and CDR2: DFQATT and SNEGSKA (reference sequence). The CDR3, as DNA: TGCAGTGCCCTATCCCGGGACAGGCCCACCGGGGAGCTGTTTTTT. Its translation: CSALSRDRPTGELFF.

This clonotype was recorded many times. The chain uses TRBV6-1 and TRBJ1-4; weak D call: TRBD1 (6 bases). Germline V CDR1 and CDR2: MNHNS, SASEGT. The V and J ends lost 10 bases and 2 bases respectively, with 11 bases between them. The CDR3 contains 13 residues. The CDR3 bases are TGTGCCACACTTGACAGGACTAATGAAAAACTGTTTTTT. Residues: CATLDRTNEKLFF.

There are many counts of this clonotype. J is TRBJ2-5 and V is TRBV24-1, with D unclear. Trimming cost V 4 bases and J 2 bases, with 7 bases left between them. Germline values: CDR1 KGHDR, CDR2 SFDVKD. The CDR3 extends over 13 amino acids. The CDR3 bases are TGTGCCACCAGTGACCCAGGTCAAGAGACCCAGTACTTC. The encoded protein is CATSDPGQETQYF.